These T cell receptor beta chains were read from a single sample in a study of T cell changes during pregnancy in multiple sclerosis. Sequencing was performed with immunoSEQ multiplex PCR; in TCRdb, only in-frame clones are kept and a portion is missing. In the table there are some 50,000 clones, about 90% of which are singletons. Sample: CD4+ T cells from peripheral blood mononuclear cells, taken in the second trimester of pregnancy. The receptors stem from a female donor with multiple sclerosis, enrolled in a pregnancy study. The CDR3 runs from the conserved cysteine through the conserved F or W. The D gene is left open where the match is weak. Clone size is stated in some rows and not others, as once, few, many or a class when expanded.

j_call | v_call | d_call | clone_size | cdr3_nt | cdr3_aa
TRBJ1-2 | TRBV28 | - | - | TGTGCCAGCAGTTTCCCTGACAAGGACTATGGCTACACCTTC | CASSFPDKDYGYTF
TRBJ1-4 | TRBV6-5 | TRBD1 | - | TGTGCCAGCAGTTGGGGACAGGCCGCCCGGGAAAAACTGTTTTTT | CASSWGQAAREKLFF
TRBJ1-2 | TRBV5-5 | - | - | TGTGCCAGCAGCTCACGGCCTGTCGGACAGAATCTTAACTATGGCTACACCTTC | CASSSRPVGQNLNYGYTF
TRBJ2-2 | TRBV27 | - | - | TGTGCCAGCAGTTTATACAGAGTGGCCGGGGAGCTGTTTTTT | CASSLYRVAGELFF
TRBJ2-2 | TRBV15 | TRBD1 | - | TGTGCCACCAGCACAGACAGGGGAGTCGGCGGGGAGCTGTTTTTT | CATSTDRGVGGELFF
TRBJ1-1 | TRBV19 | - | - | TGTGCCAGTAGTAGACATTTTAACACTGAAGCTTTCTTT | CASSRHFNTEAFF
TRBJ2-3 | TRBV13 | - | - | TGTGCCAGCAGCTCCCAGGGGTCAGATACGCAGTATTTT | CASSSQGSDTQYF
TRBJ1-3 | TRBV9 | TRBD1 | - | TGTGCCAGCAGCGCCCAAGGACAGGGGTACACCATATATTTT | CASSAQGQGYTIYF
TRBJ2-1 | TRBV29-1 | TRBD1 | - | TGCAGCGTTGAACGGACAGGGACCTACAATGAGCAGTTCTTC | CSVERTGTYNEQFF
TRBJ2-1 | TRBV5-1 | - | - | TGCGCCAGCAGCTCCGGGGGGCGGGGGTTGGGCAATGAGCAGTTCTTC | CASSSGGRGLGNEQFF
TRBJ1-5 | TRBV6-1 | - | - | TGTGCCAGCAGTGACCCTCTAAGACACCAGCCCCAGCATTTT | CASSDPLRHQPQHF
TRBJ2-2 | TRBV10-2 | TRBD2 | once | TGCGCCAGCAGTGTTACTAGCGGGAGGGCGGCCGGGGAGCTGTTTTTT | CASSVTSGRAAGELFF
TRBJ2-2 | TRBV5-6 | TRBD1 | - | TGTGCCAGCAGCTGGGGGACAGGGGACACCGGGGAGCTGTTTTTT | CASSWGTGDTGELFF
TRBJ1-4 | TRBV6-1 | - | - | TGTGCCAGCAGTGAAGGGGGGGTCCCACCTAATGAAAAACTGTTTTTT | CASSEGGVPPNEKLFF
TRBJ1-1 | TRBV19 | - | - | TGTGCCAGTAGTTTCCTCGAGGGAGAAGCTTTCTTT | CASSFLEGEAFF
TRBJ1-5 | TRBV7-2 | TRBD1 | - | TGTGCCAGCAGCCTCCAGACAGGGGATCAGCCCCAGCATTTT | CASSLQTGDQPQHF
TRBJ2-1 | TRBV29-1 | TRBD1 | - | TGCAGCGTCGGACAGGGGGCTTTTGAGCAGTTCTTC | CSVGQGAFEQFF
TRBJ2-2 | TRBV5-1 | TRBD1 | - | TGCGCCAGCAGCGAACAGGGGATTTTCACCGGGGAGCTGTTTTTT | CASSEQGIFTGELFF
TRBJ2-7 | TRBV18 | - | - | TGTGCCAGCTCACCGCGTTCCTACGAGCAGTACTTC | CASSPRSYEQYF
TRBJ1-2 | TRBV2 | - | - | TGTGCCAGCAGTGAAGGGCAGGGCTATGGCTACACCTTC | CASSEGQGYGYTF
TRBJ2-4 | TRBV6-1 | - | - | TGTGCCAGCAGGGACGAGGGCATTCAGTACTTC | CASRDEGIQYF
TRBJ1-1 | TRBV9 | - | - | TGTGCCAGCAGCGTAGGGCGCGGGAACACTGAAGCTTTCTTT | CASSVGRGNTEAFF
TRBJ1-2 | TRBV18 | TRBD1 | once | TGTGCCAGCTCACCGCGTGGACAGGGCTATGGCTACACCTTC | CASSPRGQGYGYTF
TRBJ2-1 | TRBV9 | TRBD2 | - | TGTGCCAGCAGCGTAGGCGGGGGGAATTACAATGAGCAGTTCTTC | CASSVGGGNYNEQFF
TRBJ2-5 | TRBV28 | TRBD1 | - | TGTGCCAGCAGGGCGGGGACAGGGACGGAGACCCAGTACTTC | CASRAGTGTETQYF
TRBJ2-1 | TRBV9 | TRBD2 | - | TGTGCCAGCGGGACTAGCGGGAAGTATGAGCAGTTCTTC | CASGTSGKYEQFF
TRBJ1-5 | TRBV5-8 | - | - | TGTGCCAGCAGCTTGGGGCGGTATAGCAATCAGCCCCAGCATTTT | CASSLGRYSNQPQHF
TRBJ2-1 | TRBV6-1 | TRBD2 | - | TGTGCCAGCAGTGAAGGTTGGGGACTAGCGGACTCCTACAATGAGCAGTTCTTC | CASSEGWGLADSYNEQFF
TRBJ2-2 | TRBV28 | TRBD1 | - | TGTGCCAGCAGTATACAGGGGGCCTCGAACACCGGGGAGCTGTTTTTT | CASSIQGASNTGELFF
TRBJ1-1 | TRBV5-4 | - | few | TGTGCCAGCAGCCAGCAGGGCATGATCACTGAAGCTTTCTTT | CASSQQGMITEAFF
TRBJ2-3 | TRBV11-3 | - | - | TGTGCCAGCAGCTCGGGACAATCCACAGATACGCAGTATTTT | CASSSGQSTDTQYF
TRBJ2-7 | TRBV27 | - | - | TGTGCCAGCAGTTTATACCAAGGGGTGGGCGAGCAGTACTTC | CASSLYQGVGEQYF
TRBJ2-3 | TRBV7-3 | TRBD2 | - | TGTGCCAGCAGCTTATATAGCGGGAGTAGCACAGATACGCAGTATTTT | CASSLYSGSSTDTQYF
TRBJ1-5 | TRBV6-1 | - | - | TGTGCCAGCAGTGGATGGGGGGGAAAGAGCAATCAGCCCCAGCATTTT | CASSGWGGKSNQPQHF
TRBJ2-7 | TRBV27 | TRBD2 | - | TGTGCCAGCAGTCAGCGGGGAGGCTCCTACGAGCAGTACTTC | CASSQRGGSYEQYF
TRBJ2-3 | TRBV9 | - | - | TGTGCCAGCAGCGTAGAACAGCGCACAGATACGCAGTATTTT | CASSVEQRTDTQYF
TRBJ2-3 | TRBV18 | TRBD1 | - | TGTGCCAGCTCACCCGGTGGGACAGGCACAGATACGCAGTATTTT | CASSPGGTGTDTQYF